This TCR beta chain was captured by sequencing in a study of T cell responses to AZD1222 COVID-19 vaccine (dated by TCRdb to the early 2020s). Concerning the study at large: AZD1222 recipients given second doses at about 4 weeks or at about 12 weeks were pooled, since spike-specific TCR depth and breadth were not found to differ between the two schedules. A total of about 230 trial participants underwent TCR sequencing, of whom around 200 received two doses of AZD1222 and some 25 received two doses of the MenACWY control vaccine. Trial participants were enrolled by age into subgroups of 18-55, 56-69 and 70-plus years, and around 150, 29 and 61 TCR-sequenced participants, respectively, were included in these subgroups. General conclusions and limits of the study: CD4 TCRs associated with the vaccine covered the entire spike protein, and the dominant responses were in regions 160-218 and 743-854. After two AZD1222 doses, spike-specific TCR breadth and depth were significantly higher than at day 0 and than in MenACWY recipients. Participants were mostly white British and included more females than males, and it was suggested by the authors that clonal diversity may have been underestimated. Nearly half of unique spike-specific TCRs reportedly recognized epitopes outside regions mutated in the B.1.351 and B.1.1.7 variants. The 56-69-year group was small, and its depth increase did not reach significance, likely because of low power. Only 5 to 7 AZD1222 recipients were SARS-CoV-2 seropositive at baseline, limiting conclusions about previously exposed vaccinees. Because no day 14 peak-response samples were available, the repertoires could be characterized only after the peak T cell response.

CDR1 and CDR2 were assigned from the germline V gene (reference sequence) as LNHNV and YYDKDF. A distance of 20 bases separates the germline ends of V and J, which lose 0 bases and 2 bases respectively. Including the terminal cysteine and phenylalanine, the CDR3 comprises 20 residues. Left in the record is the CDR3 DNA by itself, 60 bases read in frame from the first base. As for this clone: It has no known antigen specificity. The input lacks base qualities; no much larger clone sits a single base away.

The CDR3 regions of human TCRbeta chains were analyzed by immunosequencing. Per the source publication's procedure: TCRs in the repertoires were compared against a reference library of SARS-CoV-2-specific TCRs that had been generated with the MIRA antigen-specificity platform. Breadth was defined as the fraction of unique TCRs that were SARS-CoV-2-associated, and depth was defined as the fraction of total T cells that were SARS-CoV-2-associated. Using the MIRA data, each spike-specific TCR was mapped to the spike region that the TCR reacts to and placed in a CD4 or CD8 class. Log10-transformed breadth and depth values were compared by one-way ANOVA with Sidak's multiple comparisons tests. This is the immuneACCESS table as TCRdb keeps it, with only in-frame sequences that have V and J called. A part of the clones is gone; compared with another copy, unresolved V genes explain less than half, and the rest is unexplained. Clone size and V and J calls were adopted from that table, with D and trimming inferred from the DNA. For this sample the table gives roughly 200,000 clones, of which around 92% were detected only once. The ten largest clones represent roughly 1.3% of the sample.

The time point label here, explained by the study, means: baseline before first vaccination. The vaccinee samples were drawn from two UK trials, COV001 and COV002, one of which was a single-blind randomized controlled phase 2/3 trial testing AZD1222 (ChAdOx1 nCoV-19) in healthy adults. For TCRbeta chain sequencing, PBMC samples from trial participants were taken at day 0 and at day 28 after the second dose. Here the sequenced sample was peripheral blood, taken on day 0 of AZD1222 vaccination. This receptor was identified in an adult in good health. Rearrangement joined TRBV15 to TRBJ1-6; the D gene identity is not certain. The DNA sequence reads TGTGCCACCAGCAGAGATTTTTCGGAGCGGGTAGGCACCTATAATTCACCCCTCCACTTT. Its protein reads: CATSRDFSERVGTYNSPLHF.